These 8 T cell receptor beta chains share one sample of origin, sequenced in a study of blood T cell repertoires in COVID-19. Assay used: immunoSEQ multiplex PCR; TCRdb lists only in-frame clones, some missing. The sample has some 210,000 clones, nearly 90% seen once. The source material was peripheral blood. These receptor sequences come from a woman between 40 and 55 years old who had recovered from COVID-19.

DNA for the CDR3: TGCGCCAGCTTTAAGGACACATACCAAGAGACCCAGTACTTC. Translating gives CASFKDTYQETQYF. The rearrangement uses TRBV5-1 and TRBJ2-5, with a weak D call TRBD1 (5 bases). V was clipped by 7 bases and J by 0 bases, with 13 bases between them. The CDR3 runs 14 residues. Germline V lookup: CDR1 SGHRS, CDR2 YFSETQ. The full variable domain, with the rest looked up from reference TRBV5-1 and TRBJ2-5, is KAGVTQTPRYLIKTRGQQVTLSCSPISGHRSVSWYQQTPGQGLQFLFEYFSETQRNKGNFPGRFSGRQFSNSRSEMNVSTLELGDSALYLCASFKDTYQETQYFGPGTRLLVL.

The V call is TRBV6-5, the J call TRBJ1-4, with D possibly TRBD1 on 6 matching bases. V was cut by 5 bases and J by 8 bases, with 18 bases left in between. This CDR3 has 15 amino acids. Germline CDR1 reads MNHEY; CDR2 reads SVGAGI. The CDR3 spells CASSLQGIGREKLFF. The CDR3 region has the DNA TGTGCCAGCAGTCTTCAGGGGATCGGACGGGAAAAACTGTTTTTT.

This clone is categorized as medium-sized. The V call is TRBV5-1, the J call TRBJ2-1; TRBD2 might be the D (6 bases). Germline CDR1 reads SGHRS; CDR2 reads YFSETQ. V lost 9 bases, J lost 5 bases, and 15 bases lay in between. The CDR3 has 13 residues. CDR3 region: CATSSRGNNEQFF. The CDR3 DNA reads TGCGCCACTTCCTCGCGGGGAAACAATGAGCAGTTCTTC.

CDR3 DNA sequence: TGTGCCAGCAGCAGGCTAGCGGGAAATACAGATACGCAGTATTTT. Protein: CASSRLAGNTDTQYF. The gene calls are TRBV4-2 and TRBJ2-3, with 9 nucleotides matching TRBD2. The germline CDR1 and CDR2 sequences are LGHNA and YNFKEQ. Unmatched junction bases numbered 6, after V lost 5 bases and J lost 3 bases. This CDR3 region has 15 residues.

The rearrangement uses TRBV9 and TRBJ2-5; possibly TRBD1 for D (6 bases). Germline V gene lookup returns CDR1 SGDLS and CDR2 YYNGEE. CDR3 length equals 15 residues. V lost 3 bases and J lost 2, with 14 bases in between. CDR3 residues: CASSGGQSNQETQYF. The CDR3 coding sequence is TGTGCCAGCAGCGGAGGACAGAGCAATCAAGAGACCCAGTACTTC.

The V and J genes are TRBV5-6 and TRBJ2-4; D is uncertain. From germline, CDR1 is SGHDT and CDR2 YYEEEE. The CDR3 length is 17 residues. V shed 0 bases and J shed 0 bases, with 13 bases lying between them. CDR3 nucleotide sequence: TGTGCCAGCAGCTTGGCCAGTTTAAACCTAGCCAAAAACATTCAGTACTTC. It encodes CASSLASLNLAKNIQYF. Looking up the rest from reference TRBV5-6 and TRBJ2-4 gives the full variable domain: DAGVTQSPTHLIKTRGQQVTLRCSPKSGHDTVSWYQQALGQGPQFIFQYYEEEERQRGNFPDRFSGHQFPNYSSELNVNALLLGDSALYLCASSLASLNLAKNIQYFGAGTRLSVL.

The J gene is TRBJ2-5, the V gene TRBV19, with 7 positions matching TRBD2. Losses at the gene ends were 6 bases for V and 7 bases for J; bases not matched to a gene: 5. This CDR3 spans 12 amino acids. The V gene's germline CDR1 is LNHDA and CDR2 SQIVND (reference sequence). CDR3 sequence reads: CASSPWGGTQYF. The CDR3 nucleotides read TGTGCCAGTAGCCCCTGGGGGGGGACCCAGTACTTC.

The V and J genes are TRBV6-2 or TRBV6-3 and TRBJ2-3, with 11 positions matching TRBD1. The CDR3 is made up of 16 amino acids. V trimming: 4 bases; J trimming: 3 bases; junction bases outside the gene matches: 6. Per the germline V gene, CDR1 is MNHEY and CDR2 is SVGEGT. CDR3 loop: CASSFWGQGGTDTQYF. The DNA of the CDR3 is TGTGCCAGCAGTTTCTGGGGACAGGGGGGAACAGATACGCAGTATTTT.